This TCR beta chain was retrieved from a study of OX40 agonist ivuxolimab in advanced cancers. Background on the study: Patients received ivuxolimab, an intravenous treatment, every 2 weeks at 0.01 to 10 mg/kg.

The CDR3 consists of 15 residues. J gave up 4 bases and V 4 bases, and 5 bases lay outside the gene matches. Per the germline V gene, CDR1 is SGHAT and CDR2 is FQNNGV. With autoimmune disease history or systemic immunosuppression, patients were excluded. Using immunoSEQ multiplex PCR, the repertoire was profiled, and TCRdb retains in-frame clones only, with some absent. The data show 100,000 or so clones, with around 94% seen just once and 0.15% to 0.2% held by the top ten. The chain uses TRBV11-2 and TRBJ1-5; TRBD1 aligns across 9 bases. The specimen comprised CD4+ or CD8+ T cells sorted from blood, sampled in a trial of the OX40 agonist ivuxolimab. This receptor was taken from an adult with an advanced solid tumor such as melanoma, head and neck, liver or kidney cancer. This CDR3 reads CASSSLGQGNQPQHF. The CDR3 DNA follows: TGTGCCAGCAGCTCTTTAGGACAGGGGAATCAGCCCCAGCATTTT.